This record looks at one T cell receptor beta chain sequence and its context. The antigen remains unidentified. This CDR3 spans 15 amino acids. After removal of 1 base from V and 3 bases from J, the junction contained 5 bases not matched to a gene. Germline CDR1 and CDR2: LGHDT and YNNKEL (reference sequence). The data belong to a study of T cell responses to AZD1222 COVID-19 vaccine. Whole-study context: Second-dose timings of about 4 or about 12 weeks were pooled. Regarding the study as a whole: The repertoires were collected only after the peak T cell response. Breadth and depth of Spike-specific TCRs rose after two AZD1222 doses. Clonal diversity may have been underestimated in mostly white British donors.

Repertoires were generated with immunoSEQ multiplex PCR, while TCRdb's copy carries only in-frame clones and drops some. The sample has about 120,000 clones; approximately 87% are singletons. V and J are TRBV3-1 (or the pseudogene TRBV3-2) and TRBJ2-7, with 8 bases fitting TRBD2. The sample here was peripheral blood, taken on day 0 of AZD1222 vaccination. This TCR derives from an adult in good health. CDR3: CASSQGPSGSYEQYF. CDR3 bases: TGTGCCAGCAGCCAAGGCCCCAGCGGGAGCTACGAGCAGTACTTC.